Below, 30 T cell receptor beta chains from the same sample are listed, as sequenced in a study of shared clonotypes between healthy human individuals. Data came from immunoSEQ multiplex PCR; TCRdb stores just in-frame clones and leaves some out. The data show roughly 500,000 clones, with roughly 95% seen just once and less than 0.06% held by the top ten. The sequenced material came from naive CD4+ T cells sorted from blood. Indicated subset: CD45RA+ positively selected. These receptor sequences come from a woman aged 25 to 39 in good health.

The chain carries TRBV5-1 and TRBJ2-5, with D possibly called TRBD1 or TRBD2 (5 bases each). The closer fit of TRBJ2-7 to the DNA end suggests the J call may be wrong. The CDR3 has 13 residues. CDR1 is SGHRS and CDR2 is YFSETQ in the germline V gene. The CDR3 loop is CASSGTESREQYF. CDR3 coding DNA: TGCGCCAGCAGCGGGACGGAGTCGCGCGAGCAGTACTTC.

V usage is TRBV5-1 and J usage is TRBJ1-1, with 7 bases fitting TRBD1. Germline CDR1 SGHRS, CDR2 YFSETQ. After removal of 4 bases from V and 5 bases from J, the junction contained 5 bases not matched to a gene. CDR3 length: 13 residues. The CDR3 sequence: CASSGQAPTEAFF. The CDR3 DNA follows: TGCGCCAGCAGCGGACAGGCCCCGACTGAAGCTTTCTTT.

The chain couples TRBV4-1 to TRBJ1-6; a possible D gene is TRBD1 (6 bases). The CDR3 is made up of 16 amino acids. The germline V gene has CDR1 MGHRA and CDR2 YSYEKL. V lost 0 bases and J 8 bases, leaving 14 bases between the germline ends. CDR3 DNA sequence: TGCGCCAGCAGCCAAGATTCAGGGCAGGGGTATTCACCCCTCCACTTT. It translates to CASSQDSGQGYSPLHF.

The chain employs TRBV18 and TRBJ1-1; D ambiguous. CDR1 and CDR2 (germline): KGHSH, LQKENI. With 4 bases removed from V and 1 base from J, the gap between germline ends came to 10 bases. The CDR3 contains 14 residues. CDR3 sequence: CASSRQRQNTEAFF. CDR3 bases: TGTGCCAGCTCACGCCAGAGACAGAACACTGAAGCTTTCTTT.

The chain's CDR3 is CSASLADTQYF. DNA of the CDR3: TGCAGTGCTAGTCTGGCAGATACGCAGTATTTT. The chain carries TRBV20-1 and TRBJ2-3; D uncertain. CDR3 size: 11 residues. The germline gives CDR1 DFQATT, CDR2 SNEGSKA (reference sequence). With 3 bases removed from V and 4 bases from J, the gap between germline ends came to 5 bases.

This clone was seen a single time. The chain is built from TRBV7-6 and TRBJ2-7, with unresolved D. This CDR3 region has 15 residues. Germline V CDR1 and CDR2: SGHVS, FNYEAQ. V was clipped by 1 base and J by 4 bases, with 14 bases between them. Here the CDR3 DNA reads TGTGCCAGCAGCTTAGGGTCGGTGGGAACTTACGAGCAGTACTTC. Translation gives CASSLGSVGTYEQYF.

The rearrangement joins TRBV5-1 to TRBJ2-7, with a tentative D call TRBD1 (6 bases). V was pared by 3 bases and J by 1 base, with 14 bases between. The CDR3 spans 15 residues. In germline, CDR1 is SGHRS, CDR2 YFSETQ. CDR3 nucleotide sequence: TGCGCCAGCAGCTCTACAGGGTCTGGATCCTACGAGCAGTACTTC. This translates into CASSSTGSGSYEQYF.

In DNA, the CDR3 is TGTGCCAGCAGTGCGGGTATGTGGGAGACCCAGTACTTC. Its protein product is CASSAGMWETQYF. J is TRBJ2-5 and V is TRBV6-1; the D is unclear. V was pared by 4 bases and J by 5 bases, with 11 bases between. The CDR3 is 13 residues long. Germline CDR1 is MNHNS and CDR2 is SASEGT.

This clone was seen a single time. This chain uses TRBV28 with TRBJ2-7; 10 nucleotides agree with TRBD1. This CDR3 contains 14 residues. Losses at the gene ends were 8 bases for V and 4 bases for J; bases not matched to a gene: 8. CDR1 and CDR2 from the germline V gene are MDHEN and SYDVKM. The DNA for the CDR3 is TGTGCCAGCCGCGGGACAGGGGAAGGATACGAGCAGTACTTC. This encodes CASRGTGEGYEQYF.

V and J are TRBV4-2 and TRBJ2-7; D may be TRBD1 (6 bases). CDR3 length: 15 residues. Germline assignment: CDR1 LGHNA and CDR2 YNFKEQ. The V end was cut by 1 base, the J end by 0 bases, with 10 bases between. In DNA, the CDR3 is TGTGCCAGCAGCCAAGCGGGACAAAGCTCCTACGAGCAGTACTTC. Translating it yields CASSQAGQSSYEQYF.

The chain's CDR3 is CASRDWTIYNEQFF. CDR3 nucleotides: TGTGCCAGCAGAGACTGGACTATCTACAATGAGCAGTTCTTC. J is TRBJ2-1 and V is TRBV27; D is possibly TRBD2 (6 bases). With 6 bases removed from V and 3 bases from J, the gap between germline ends came to 12 bases. CDR1 is MNHEY and CDR2 is SMNVEV in the germline V gene (reference sequence). CDR3 length equals 14 residues.

This clone was recorded once. The rearrangement links TRBV2 to TRBJ2-3; TRBD1 agrees at 8 bases. CDR1 and CDR2 from the germline V gene are SNHLY and FYNNEI. This CDR3 region has 13 residues. The CDR3 coding sequence is TGTGTCCCGGGACAGGAGTTCACAGATACGCAGTATTTT. This codes for CVPGQEFTDTQYF.

The CDR3 coding sequence is TGTGCCACCCAGAGGGGAGAGACCCAGTACTTC. Translation gives CATQRGETQYF. The genes are TRBV6-5 and TRBJ2-5, with D tentatively TRBD1 or TRBD2 (5 bases each). This CDR3 is 11 amino acids long. Germline V gene sequence: CDR1 MNHEY, CDR2 SVGAGI. V shed 10 bases and J shed 4 bases, with 10 bases lying between them.

The V gene is TRBV18, the J gene TRBJ2-7, with 12 bases that match TRBD2. Germline CDR1 is KGHSH and CDR2 is LQKENI. This CDR3 contains 18 residues. The J segment lost 4 bases and the V segment lost 5 bases, leaving 15 bases of the junction unmatched. This CDR3 reads CASSGTGTSGSQSYEQYF. In nucleotides, the CDR3 is TGTGCCAGCTCAGGAACCGGGACTAGCGGGTCCCAGTCTTACGAGCAGTACTTC.

The CDR3 region is CASSQDLNEKLFF. CDR3 sequence (DNA): TGTGCCAGCAGCCAGGACTTGAATGAAAAACTGTTTTTT. The chain combines TRBV6-1 with TRBJ1-4; D unclear. V lost 6 bases and J lost 5, with 10 bases in between. There are 13 residues in the CDR3. CDR1 is MNHNS, CDR2 SASEGT, per germline.

The chain carries TRBV5-1 and TRBJ2-7; 11 bases agree with TRBD2. The J segment lost 5 bases and the V segment lost 1 base, leaving 2 bases of the junction unmatched. The CDR3 consists of 14 residues. Germline CDR1 reads SGHRS; CDR2 reads YFSETQ. The CDR3 DNA is TGCGCCAGCAGCTTGCTACTAGCGGGAGACGAGCAGTACTTC. Amino acid sequence: CASSLLLAGDEQYF.

The chain joins TRBV11-3 to TRBJ1-2, with D possibly TRBD1 on 5 matching bases. Trimming pared 10 bases from V and 4 bases from J, leaving 25 bases between. The CDR3 is 16 amino acids. Germline loops: CDR1 SGHNT, CDR2 YENEEA. In DNA form, the CDR3 reads TGTGCCAACGCACTGACGATTGGGCGGGGCGGCTATGGCTACACCTTC. Translation gives CANALTIGRGGYGYTF.

This clone was picked up one time. V usage is TRBV29-1 and J usage is TRBJ1-1; no definite D call. CDR3 size: 14 residues. Trimming stripped 2 bases from V and 2 bases from J, with 12 bases between. CDR1 is SQVTM, CDR2 ANQGSEA, per germline. The CDR3 nucleotides are TGCAGCGTTGAACGCAGACTTACTAACACTGAAGCTTTCTTT. It specifies CSVERRLTNTEAFF.

The V gene is TRBV2, the J gene TRBJ1-5, with 10 bases aligning to TRBD1. CDR1 SNHLY and CDR2 FYNNEI come from the germline V gene. The CDR3 sequence is 15 residues long. With V trimmed by 7 bases and J by 7 bases, 10 bases remained unmatched. As DNA, the CDR3 is TGTGCCAGCACTATTCGACAGGGGGCAGGACAGCCCCAGCATTTT. The encoded protein is CASTIRQGAGQPQHF.

The CDR3 nucleotides are TGTGCCAGCACCTTTGGGGGGAGGACTGAAGCTTTCTTT. It codes for CASTFGGRTEAFF. The J gene is TRBJ1-1, the V gene TRBV7-9, with D possibly TRBD1 on 5 matching bases. Germline values: CDR1 SEHNR, CDR2 FQNEAQ (reference sequence). The CDR3 is 13 residues long. The V end lost 7 bases, the J end lost 5 bases, and 14 bases lay between the germline ends.

The chain couples TRBV29-1 to TRBJ2-7, with 10 bases matching TRBD2. Germline CDR1 and CDR2: SQVTM and ANQGSEA. V lost 1 base to trimming and J lost 0 bases; unmatched junction nucleotides: 6. This CDR3 spans 16 amino acids. CDR3 residues: CSVEGPSGRASYEQYF. CDR3 sequence (DNA): TGCAGCGTTGAAGGGCCTAGCGGGAGAGCCTCCTACGAGCAGTACTTC.

This clone was observed once. V usage is TRBV6-4 and J usage is TRBJ2-1; D remains ambiguous. The V end was cut by 4 bases, the J end by 0 bases, with 13 bases between. Germline assignment: CDR1 MRHNA and CDR2 SNTAGT. This CDR3 region has 16 residues. The CDR3 reads CASSVYPASSYNEQFF. The CDR3 coding sequence is TGTGCCAGCAGTGTTTACCCAGCGAGCTCCTACAATGAGCAGTTCTTC.

V and J are TRBV5-4 and TRBJ2-7; the D call may be TRBD1 or TRBD2 (7 bases each). The length of the CDR3 is 14 residues. Germline CDR1 SGHNT, CDR2 YYREEE (reference sequence). Deletions cut 4 bases from V and 6 bases from J, with 17 bases between. This CDR3 reads CASSGPTGRGEQYF. As DNA, the CDR3 is TGTGCCAGCAGCGGACCGACAGGGAGGGGCGAGCAGTACTTC.

The rearrangement joins TRBV21-1 to TRBJ2-7; the table's D call of TRBD1 was not tested on the DNA. TRBV21-1 is a listed pseudogene. This CDR3 contains 15 residues. This CDR3 is CASSNQGGGPYEQYF. CDR3 coding DNA: TGTGCCAGCAGCAATCAAGGGGGCGGCCCCTACGAGCAGTACTTC.

This chain joins TRBV5-1 and TRBJ2-7; no definite D call. CDR3 size: 13 residues. Trimming shortened V by 5 bases and J by 0 bases, and 9 bases separated the two germline ends. In germline, CDR1 is SGHRS, CDR2 YFSETQ. The CDR3 DNA reads TGCGCCAGCAGTTTAGAGGCCTCCTACGAGCAGTACTTC. Translated, it gives CASSLEASYEQYF.

The chain links TRBV28 to TRBJ2-3; D is uncertain. In germline, CDR1 is MDHEN, CDR2 SYDVKM. CDR3 length equals 16 residues. Between the trimmed V and J ends, which lost 4 bases and 6 bases, there was a span of 20 bases. CDR3 protein: CASSSPQVNPSDTQYF. CDR3 nucleotide sequence: TGTGCCAGCAGTTCGCCCCAAGTAAATCCGTCTGATACGCAGTATTTT.

The chain couples TRBV28 to TRBJ1-4; 7 bases align to TRBD1. Germline V gene sequence: CDR1 MDHEN, CDR2 SYDVKM. The CDR3 runs to 13 residues. The V gene end was trimmed by 7 bases and the J gene end by 2 bases; junction bases not matched to a gene: 1. This chain's CDR3 is CASKGQTNEKLFF. CDR3 bases: TGTGCCAGCAAGGGACAGACTAATGAAAAACTGTTTTTT.

V usage is TRBV28 and J usage is TRBJ1-4; D possibly corresponds to TRBD1 (5 bases). This CDR3 is 15 amino acids long. CDR1 and CDR2 from the germline V gene are MDHEN and SYDVKM. Trimming left V 6 bases short and J 0 bases short, with 11 bases between. For the CDR3, the DNA is TGTGCCAGCAGGATGCAGGGAACAACTAATGAAAAACTGTTTTTT. Protein product: CASRMQGTTNEKLFF.

This chain connects TRBV13 to TRBJ2-1, with 10 bases that match TRBD2. The trim removed 7 bases at V and 0 bases at J, leaving 12 bases unmatched. This CDR3 region has 18 residues. Germline V gene sequence: CDR1 PRHDT, CDR2 FYEKMQ (reference sequence). DNA of the CDR3: TGTGCCAGCACCCTTATCAAAGCGGGAGGGTCCTCCTACAATGAGCAGTTCTTC. It codes for CASTLIKAGGSSYNEQFF. Complete variable domain (other parts from reference TRBV13 and TRBJ2-1): AAGVIQSPRHLIKEKRETATLKCYPIPRHDTVYWYQQGPGQDPQFLISFYEKMQSDKGSIPDRFSAQQFSDYHSELNMSSLELGDSALYFCASTLIKAGGSSYNEQFFGPGTRLTVL.

The J gene is TRBJ2-5, the V gene TRBV7-8, with unresolved D. Trimming took off 3 bases at V and 8 bases at J, with 13 bases between the two ends. CDR3 size: 13 residues. Germline CDR1 reads SGHVS; CDR2 reads FQNEAQ. Here the CDR3 DNA reads TGTGCCAGCAGCTTGGGCGTGAAGGATACCCAGTACTTC. Its translation is CASSLGVKDTQYF.